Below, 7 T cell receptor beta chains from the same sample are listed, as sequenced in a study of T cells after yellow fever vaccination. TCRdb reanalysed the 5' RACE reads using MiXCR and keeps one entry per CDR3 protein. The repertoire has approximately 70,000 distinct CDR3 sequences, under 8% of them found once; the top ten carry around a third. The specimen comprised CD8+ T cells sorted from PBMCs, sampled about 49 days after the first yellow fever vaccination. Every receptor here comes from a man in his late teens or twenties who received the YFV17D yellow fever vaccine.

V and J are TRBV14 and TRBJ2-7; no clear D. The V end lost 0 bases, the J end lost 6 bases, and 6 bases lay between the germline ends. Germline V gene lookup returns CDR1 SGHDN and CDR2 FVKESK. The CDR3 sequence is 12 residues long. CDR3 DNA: TGTGCCAGCAGCCAAGACTCGAGCGAGCAGTACTTC. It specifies CASSQDSSEQYF.

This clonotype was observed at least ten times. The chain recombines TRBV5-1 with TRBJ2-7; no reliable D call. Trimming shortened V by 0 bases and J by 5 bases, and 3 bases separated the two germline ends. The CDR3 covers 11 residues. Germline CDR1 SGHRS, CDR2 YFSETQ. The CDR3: CASSLANEQYF. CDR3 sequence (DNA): TGCGCCAGCAGCTTGGCCAACGAGCAGTACTTC.

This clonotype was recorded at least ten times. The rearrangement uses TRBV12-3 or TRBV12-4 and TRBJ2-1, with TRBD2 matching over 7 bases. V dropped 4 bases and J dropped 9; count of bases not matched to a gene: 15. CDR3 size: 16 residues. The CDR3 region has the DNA TGTGCCAGCAGTTCGATCGGTCGGCGGGGGTACTTTGAGCAGTTCTTC. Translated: CASSSIGRRGYFEQFF.

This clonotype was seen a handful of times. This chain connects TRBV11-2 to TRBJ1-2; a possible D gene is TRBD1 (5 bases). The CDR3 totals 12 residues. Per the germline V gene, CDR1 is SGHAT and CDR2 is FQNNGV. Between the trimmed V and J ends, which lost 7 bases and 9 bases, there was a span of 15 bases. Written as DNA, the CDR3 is TGTGCCAGCACCCCGGGACGAGGCAGCTACACCTTC. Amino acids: CASTPGRGSYTF.

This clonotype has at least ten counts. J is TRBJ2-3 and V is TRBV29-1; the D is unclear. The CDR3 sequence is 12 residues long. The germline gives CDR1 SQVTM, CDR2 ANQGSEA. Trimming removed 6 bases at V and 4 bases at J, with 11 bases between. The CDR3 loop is CSVRTWADTQYF. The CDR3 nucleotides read TGCAGCGTCCGGACCTGGGCAGATACGCAGTATTTT.

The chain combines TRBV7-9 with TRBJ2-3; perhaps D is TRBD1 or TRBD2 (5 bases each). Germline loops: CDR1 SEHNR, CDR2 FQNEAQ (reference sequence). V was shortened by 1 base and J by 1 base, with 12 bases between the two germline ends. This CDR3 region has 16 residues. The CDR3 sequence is CASSLVRDGGTDTQYF. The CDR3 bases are TGTGCCAGCAGCTTAGTTCGGGACGGGGGCACAGATACGCAGTATTTT.

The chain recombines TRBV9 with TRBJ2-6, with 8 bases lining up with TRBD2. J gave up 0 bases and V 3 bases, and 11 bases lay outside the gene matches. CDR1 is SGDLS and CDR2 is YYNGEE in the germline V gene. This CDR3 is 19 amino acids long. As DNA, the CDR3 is TGTGCCAGCAGCGCCCCTCCGGGCGGGGGGTACTCTGGGGCCAACGTCCTGACTTTC. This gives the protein CASSAPPGGGYSGANVLTF.